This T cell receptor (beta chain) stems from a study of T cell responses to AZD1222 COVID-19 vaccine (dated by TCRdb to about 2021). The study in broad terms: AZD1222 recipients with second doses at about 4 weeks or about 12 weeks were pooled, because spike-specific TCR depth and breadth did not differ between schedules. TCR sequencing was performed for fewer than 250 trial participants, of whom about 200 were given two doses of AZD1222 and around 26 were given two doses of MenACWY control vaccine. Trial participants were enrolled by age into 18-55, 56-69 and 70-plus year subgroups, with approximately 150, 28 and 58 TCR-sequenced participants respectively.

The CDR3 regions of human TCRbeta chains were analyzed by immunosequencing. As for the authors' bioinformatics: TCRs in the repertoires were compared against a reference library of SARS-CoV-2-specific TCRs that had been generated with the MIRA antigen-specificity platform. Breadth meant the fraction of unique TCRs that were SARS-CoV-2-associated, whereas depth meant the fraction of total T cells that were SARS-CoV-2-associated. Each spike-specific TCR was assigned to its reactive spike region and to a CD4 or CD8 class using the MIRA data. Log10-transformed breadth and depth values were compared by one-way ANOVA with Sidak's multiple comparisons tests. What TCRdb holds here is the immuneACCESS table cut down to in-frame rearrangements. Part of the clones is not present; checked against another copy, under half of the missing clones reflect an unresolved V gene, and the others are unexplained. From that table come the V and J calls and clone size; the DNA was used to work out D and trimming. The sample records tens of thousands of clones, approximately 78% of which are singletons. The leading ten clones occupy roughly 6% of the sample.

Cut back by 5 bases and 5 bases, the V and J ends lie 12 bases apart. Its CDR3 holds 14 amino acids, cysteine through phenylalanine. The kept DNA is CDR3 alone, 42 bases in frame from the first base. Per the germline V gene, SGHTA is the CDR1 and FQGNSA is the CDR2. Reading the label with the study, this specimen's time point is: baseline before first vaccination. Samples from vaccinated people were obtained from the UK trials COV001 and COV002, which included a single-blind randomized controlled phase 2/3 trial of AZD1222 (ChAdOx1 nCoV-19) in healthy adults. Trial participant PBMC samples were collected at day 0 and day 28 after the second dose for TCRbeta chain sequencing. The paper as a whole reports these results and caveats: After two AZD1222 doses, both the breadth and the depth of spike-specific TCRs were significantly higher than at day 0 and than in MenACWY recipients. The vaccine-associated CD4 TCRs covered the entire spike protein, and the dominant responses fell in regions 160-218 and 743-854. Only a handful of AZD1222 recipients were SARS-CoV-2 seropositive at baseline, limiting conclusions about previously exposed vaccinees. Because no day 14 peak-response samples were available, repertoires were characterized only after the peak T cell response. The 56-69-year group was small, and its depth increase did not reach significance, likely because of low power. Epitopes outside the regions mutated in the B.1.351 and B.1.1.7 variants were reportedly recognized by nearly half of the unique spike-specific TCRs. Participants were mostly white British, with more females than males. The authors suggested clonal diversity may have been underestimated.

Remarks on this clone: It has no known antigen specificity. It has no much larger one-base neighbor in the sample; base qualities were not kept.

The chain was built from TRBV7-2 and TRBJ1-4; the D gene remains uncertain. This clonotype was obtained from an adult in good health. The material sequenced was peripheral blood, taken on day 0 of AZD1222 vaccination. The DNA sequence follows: TGTGCCAGCAGCCCTCCAAGGACGAATGAAAAACTGTTTTTT. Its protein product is CASSPPRTNEKLFF.